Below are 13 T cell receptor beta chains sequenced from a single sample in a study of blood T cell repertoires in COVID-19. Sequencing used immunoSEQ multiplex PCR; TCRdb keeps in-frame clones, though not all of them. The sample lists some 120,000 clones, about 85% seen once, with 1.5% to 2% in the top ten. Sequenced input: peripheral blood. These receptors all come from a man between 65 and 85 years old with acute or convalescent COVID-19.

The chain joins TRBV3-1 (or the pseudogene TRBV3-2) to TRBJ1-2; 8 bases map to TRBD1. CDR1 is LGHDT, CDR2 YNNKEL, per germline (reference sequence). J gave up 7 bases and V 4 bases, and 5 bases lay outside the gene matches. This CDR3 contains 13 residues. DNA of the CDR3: TGTGCCAGCAGCCTACAGGGGGGCGCTGGCTACACCTTC. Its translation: CASSLQGGAGYTF.

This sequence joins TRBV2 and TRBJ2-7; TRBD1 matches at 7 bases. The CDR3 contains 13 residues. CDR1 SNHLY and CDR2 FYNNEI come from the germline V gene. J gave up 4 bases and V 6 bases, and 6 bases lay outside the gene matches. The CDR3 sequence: CASRGTEEYEQYF. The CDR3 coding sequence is TGTGCCAGCAGGGGGACAGAGGAATACGAGCAGTACTTC.

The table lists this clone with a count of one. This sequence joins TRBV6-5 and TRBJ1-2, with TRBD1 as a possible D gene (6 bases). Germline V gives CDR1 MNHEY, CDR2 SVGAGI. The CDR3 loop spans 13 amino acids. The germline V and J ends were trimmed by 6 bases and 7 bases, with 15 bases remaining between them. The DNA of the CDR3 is TGTGCCAGCAGCAACACAGGGATGAGTGGCTACACCTTC. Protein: CASSNTGMSGYTF.

As DNA, the CDR3 is TGCGCCAGCAGAAAAGGGACGACGCAGGGGCAGCCCCAGCATTTT. Translated, it gives CASRKGTTQGQPQHF. The gene calls are TRBV10-2 and TRBJ1-5; tentatively, D is TRBD1 (6 bases). This CDR3 is 15 amino acids long. Looked up from germline, CDR1 is WSHSY and CDR2 is SAAADI. The germline V and J ends were trimmed by 6 bases and 7 bases, with 19 bases remaining between them.

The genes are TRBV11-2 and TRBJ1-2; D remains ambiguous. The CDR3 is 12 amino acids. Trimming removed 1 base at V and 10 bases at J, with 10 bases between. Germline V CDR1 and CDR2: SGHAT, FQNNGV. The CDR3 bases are TGTGCCAGCAGCTTAGGATACGGGGACTACACCTTC. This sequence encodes CASSLGYGDYTF.

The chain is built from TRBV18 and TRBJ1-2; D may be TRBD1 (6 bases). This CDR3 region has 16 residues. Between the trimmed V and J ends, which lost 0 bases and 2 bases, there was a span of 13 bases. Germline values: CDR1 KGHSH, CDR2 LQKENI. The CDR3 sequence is CASSPPFQGQNYGYTF. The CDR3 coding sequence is TGTGCCAGCTCACCACCATTTCAAGGACAGAACTATGGCTACACCTTC.

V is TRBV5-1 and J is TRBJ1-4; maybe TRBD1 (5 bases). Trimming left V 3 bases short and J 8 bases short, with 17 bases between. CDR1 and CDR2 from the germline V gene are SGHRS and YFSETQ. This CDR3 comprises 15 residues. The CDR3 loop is CASSSGPDSREKLFF. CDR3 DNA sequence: TGCGCCAGCAGCTCGGGCCCCGACAGCCGGGAAAAACTGTTTTTT.

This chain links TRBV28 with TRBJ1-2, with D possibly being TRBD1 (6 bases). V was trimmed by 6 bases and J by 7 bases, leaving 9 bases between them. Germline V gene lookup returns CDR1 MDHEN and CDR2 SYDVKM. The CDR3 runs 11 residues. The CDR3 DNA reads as TGTGCCAGCAGGGACAGATTTGGCTACACCTTC. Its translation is CASRDRFGYTF.

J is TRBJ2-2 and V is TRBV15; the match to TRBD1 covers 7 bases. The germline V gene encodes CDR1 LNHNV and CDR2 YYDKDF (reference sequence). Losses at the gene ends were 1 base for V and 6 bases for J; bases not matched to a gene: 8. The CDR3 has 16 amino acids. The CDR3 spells CATSRGDSNWAGELFF. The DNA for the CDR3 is TGTGCCACCAGCAGAGGGGACAGTAATTGGGCCGGGGAGCTGTTTTTT.

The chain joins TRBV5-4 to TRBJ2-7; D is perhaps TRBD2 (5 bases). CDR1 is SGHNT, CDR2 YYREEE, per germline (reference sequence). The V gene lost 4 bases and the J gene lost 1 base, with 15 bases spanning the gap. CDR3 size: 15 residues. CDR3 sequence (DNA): TGTGCCAGCAGCCCCACCGGGAAAGGGTCCTACGAGCAGTACTTC. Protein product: CASSPTGKGSYEQYF. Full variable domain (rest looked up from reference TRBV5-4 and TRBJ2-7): ETGVTQSPTHLIKTRGQQVTLRCSSQSGHNTVSWYQQALGQGPQFIFQYYREEENGRGNFPPRFSGLQFPNYSSELNVNALELDDSALYLCASSPTGKGSYEQYFGPGTRLTVT.

The CDR3, as DNA: TGTGCCAGCAGCTCCCGGACAGGGGGCGTGGAGACCCAGTACTTC. This translates into CASSSRTGGVETQYF. V usage is TRBV5-6 and J usage is TRBJ2-5; 11 bases map to TRBD1. V gave up 3 bases and J gave up 5 bases; unmatched junction bases: 6. This CDR3 is built from 15 residues. Germline V gives CDR1 SGHDT, CDR2 YYEEEE.

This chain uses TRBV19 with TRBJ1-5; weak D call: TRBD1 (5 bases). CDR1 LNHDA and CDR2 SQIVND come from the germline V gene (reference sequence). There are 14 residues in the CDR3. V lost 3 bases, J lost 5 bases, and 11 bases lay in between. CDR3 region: CASSIDSPYQPQHF. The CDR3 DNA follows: TGTGCCAGTAGTATCGACAGTCCCTATCAGCCCCAGCATTTT.

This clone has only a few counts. Written as DNA, the CDR3 is TGTGCCAGCAGTGAAACAGGGGGCGAACGGCAGTACTTC. Protein product: CASSETGGERQYF. V gene TRBV2 combines with J gene TRBJ2-7; 9 nucleotides agree with TRBD1. Germline V lookup: CDR1 SNHLY, CDR2 FYNNEI. Germline trimming cut 2 bases from V and 9 bases from J; bases unmatched to any gene: 5. This CDR3 region has 13 residues. The full variable domain, completed using reference TRBV2 and TRBJ2-7, is EPEVTQTPSHQVTQMGQEVILRCVPISNHLYFYWYRQILGQKVEFLVSFYNNEISEKSEIFDDQFSVERPDGSNFTLKIRSTKLEDSAMYFCASSETGGERQYFGPGTRLTVT.